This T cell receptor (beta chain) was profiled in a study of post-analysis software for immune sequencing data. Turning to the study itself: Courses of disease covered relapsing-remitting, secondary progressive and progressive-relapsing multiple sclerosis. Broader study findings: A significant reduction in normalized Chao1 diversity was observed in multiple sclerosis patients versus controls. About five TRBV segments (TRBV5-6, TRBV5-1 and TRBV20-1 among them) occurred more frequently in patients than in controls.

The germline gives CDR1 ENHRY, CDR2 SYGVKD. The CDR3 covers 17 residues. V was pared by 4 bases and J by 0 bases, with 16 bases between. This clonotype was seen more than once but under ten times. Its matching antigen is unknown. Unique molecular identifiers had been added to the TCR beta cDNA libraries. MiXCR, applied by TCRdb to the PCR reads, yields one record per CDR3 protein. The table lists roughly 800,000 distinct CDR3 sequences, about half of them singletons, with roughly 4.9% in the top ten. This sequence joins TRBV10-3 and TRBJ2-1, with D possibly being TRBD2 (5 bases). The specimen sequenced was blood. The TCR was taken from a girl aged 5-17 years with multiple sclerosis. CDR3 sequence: CAISGPSVASSYNEQFF. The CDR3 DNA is TGTGCCATCAGTGGTCCCAGCGTAGCGAGCTCCTACAATGAGCAGTTCTTC.